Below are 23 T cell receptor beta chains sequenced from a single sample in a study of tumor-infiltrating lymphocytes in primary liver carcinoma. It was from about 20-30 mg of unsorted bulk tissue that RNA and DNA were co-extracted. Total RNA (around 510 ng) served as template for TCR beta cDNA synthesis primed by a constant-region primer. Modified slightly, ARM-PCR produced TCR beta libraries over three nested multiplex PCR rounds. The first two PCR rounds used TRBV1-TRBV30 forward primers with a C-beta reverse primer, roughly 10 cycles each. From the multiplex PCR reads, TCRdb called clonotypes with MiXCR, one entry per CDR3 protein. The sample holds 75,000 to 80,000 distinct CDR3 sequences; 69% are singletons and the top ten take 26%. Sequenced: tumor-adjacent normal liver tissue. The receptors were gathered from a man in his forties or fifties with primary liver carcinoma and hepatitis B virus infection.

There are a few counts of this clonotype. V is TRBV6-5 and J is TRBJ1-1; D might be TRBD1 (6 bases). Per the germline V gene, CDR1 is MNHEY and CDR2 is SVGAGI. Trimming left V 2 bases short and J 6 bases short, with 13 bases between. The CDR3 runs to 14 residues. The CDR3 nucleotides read TGTGCCAGCAGTTACGGCGGGACACGCGCTGAAGCTTTCTTT. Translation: CASSYGGTRAEAFF.

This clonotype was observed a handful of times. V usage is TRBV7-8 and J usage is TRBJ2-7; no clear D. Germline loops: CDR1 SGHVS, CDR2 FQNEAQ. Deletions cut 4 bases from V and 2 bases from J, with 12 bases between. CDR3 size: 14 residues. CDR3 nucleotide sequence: TGTGCCAGCAGCTATGTACTAACCGCCTACGAGCAGTACTTC. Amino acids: CASSYVLTAYEQYF.

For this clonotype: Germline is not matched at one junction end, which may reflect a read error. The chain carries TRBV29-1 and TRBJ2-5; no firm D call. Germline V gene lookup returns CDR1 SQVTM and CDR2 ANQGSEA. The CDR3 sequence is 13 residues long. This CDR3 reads CSVEGPPGVTHYF. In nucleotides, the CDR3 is TGCAGCGTTGAAGGACCGCCGGGTGTCACCCACTACTTC.

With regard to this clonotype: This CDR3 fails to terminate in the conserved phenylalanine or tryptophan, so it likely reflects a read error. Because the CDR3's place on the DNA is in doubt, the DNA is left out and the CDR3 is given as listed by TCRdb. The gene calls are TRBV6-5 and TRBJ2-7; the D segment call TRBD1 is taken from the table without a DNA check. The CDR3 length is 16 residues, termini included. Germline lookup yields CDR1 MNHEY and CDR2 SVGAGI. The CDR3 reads CASRPGQAASFYGQHL.

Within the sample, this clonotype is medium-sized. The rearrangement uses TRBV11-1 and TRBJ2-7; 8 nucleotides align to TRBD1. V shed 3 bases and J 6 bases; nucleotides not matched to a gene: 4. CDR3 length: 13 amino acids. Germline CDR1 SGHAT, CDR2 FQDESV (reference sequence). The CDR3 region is CASSFGQGTEQYF. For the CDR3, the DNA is TGTGCCAGCAGCTTCGGACAGGGAACCGAGCAGTACTTC.

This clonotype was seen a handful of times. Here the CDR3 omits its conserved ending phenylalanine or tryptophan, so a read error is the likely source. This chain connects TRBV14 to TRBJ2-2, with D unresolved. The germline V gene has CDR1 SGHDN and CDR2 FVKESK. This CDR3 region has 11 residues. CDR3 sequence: CACSQVGELFV. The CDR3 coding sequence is TGTGCCTGCAGTCAAGTGGGGGAGCTGTTTGTT.

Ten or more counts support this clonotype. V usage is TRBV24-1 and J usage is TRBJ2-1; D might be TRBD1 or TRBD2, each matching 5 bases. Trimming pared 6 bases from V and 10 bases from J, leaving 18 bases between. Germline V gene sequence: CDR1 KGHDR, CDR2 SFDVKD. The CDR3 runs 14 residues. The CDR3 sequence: CATSPGRSRREQFF. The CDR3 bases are TGTGCCACCAGTCCGGGACGCAGCCGACGGGAGCAGTTCTTC.

This CDR3 is CVNRGPSNTEAFF. The CDR3, as DNA: TGTGTCAACAGGGGACCCTCGAACACTGAAGCTTTCTTT. This chain joins TRBV25-1 and TRBJ1-1, with TRBD1 identical over 7 bases. Germline CDR1 and CDR2: MGHDK and SYGVNS. The CDR3 is made up of 13 amino acids.

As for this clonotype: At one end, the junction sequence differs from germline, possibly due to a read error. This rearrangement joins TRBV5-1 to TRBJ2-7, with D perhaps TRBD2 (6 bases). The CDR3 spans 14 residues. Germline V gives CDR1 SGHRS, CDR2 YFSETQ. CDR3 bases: TGCACCAGCAGCTTGGAGCCAGGAGGGTACGAGCAGTACTTC. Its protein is CTSSLEPGGYEQYF.

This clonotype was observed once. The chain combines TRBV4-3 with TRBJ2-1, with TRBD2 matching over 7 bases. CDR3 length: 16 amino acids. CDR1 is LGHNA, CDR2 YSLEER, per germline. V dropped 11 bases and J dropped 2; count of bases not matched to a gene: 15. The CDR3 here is CAGIPQAGNTYNEQFF. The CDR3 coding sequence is TGCGCCGGCATCCCCCAAGCGGGGAACACCTACAATGAGCAGTTCTTC.

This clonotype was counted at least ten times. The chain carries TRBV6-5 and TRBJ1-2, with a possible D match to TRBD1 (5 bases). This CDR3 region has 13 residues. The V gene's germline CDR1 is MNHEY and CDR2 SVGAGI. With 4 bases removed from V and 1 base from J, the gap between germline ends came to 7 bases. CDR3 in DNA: TGTGCCAGCAGTTCTCAGGGTAACTATGGCTACACCTTC. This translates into CASSSQGNYGYTF.

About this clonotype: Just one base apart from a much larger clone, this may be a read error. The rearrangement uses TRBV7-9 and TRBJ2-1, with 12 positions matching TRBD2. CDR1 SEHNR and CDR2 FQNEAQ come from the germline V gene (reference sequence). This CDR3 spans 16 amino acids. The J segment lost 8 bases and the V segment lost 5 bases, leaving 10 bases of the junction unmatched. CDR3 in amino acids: CASSPSSGRAKYEQFF. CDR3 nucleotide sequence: TGTGCCAGCAGCCCCTCTAGCGGGAGGGCCAAGTATGAGCAGTTCTTC.

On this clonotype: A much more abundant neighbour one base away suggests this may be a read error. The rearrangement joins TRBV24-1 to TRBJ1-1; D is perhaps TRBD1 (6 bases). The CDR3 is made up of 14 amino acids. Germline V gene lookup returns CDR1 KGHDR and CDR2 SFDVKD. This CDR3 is CATRDRGSRTEALF. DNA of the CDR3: TGTGCCACCAGGGATAGGGGGTCCCGGACTGAAGCTTTATTT.

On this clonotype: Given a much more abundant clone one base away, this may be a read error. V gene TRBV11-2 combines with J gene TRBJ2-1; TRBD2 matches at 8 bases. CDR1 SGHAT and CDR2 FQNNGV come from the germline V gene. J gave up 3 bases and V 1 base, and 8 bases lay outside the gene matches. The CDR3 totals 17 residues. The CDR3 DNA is TGTGCCAGCAGCTTAGGTAGGGGCGGGAGGTTCTACAATGAGCAGTTCTTC. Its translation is CASSLGRGGRFYNEQFF. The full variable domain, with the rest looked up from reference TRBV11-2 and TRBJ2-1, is EAGVAQSPRYKIIEKRQSVAFWCNPISGHATLYWYQQILGQGPKLLIQFQNNGVVDDSQLPKDRFSAERLKGVDSTLKIQPAKLEDSAVYLCASSLGRGGRFYNEQFFGPGTRLTVL.

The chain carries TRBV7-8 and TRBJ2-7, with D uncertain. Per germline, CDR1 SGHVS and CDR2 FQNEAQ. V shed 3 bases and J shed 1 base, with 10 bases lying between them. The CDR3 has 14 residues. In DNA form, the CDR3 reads TGTGCCAGCAGCTTCTTACTAAATTCCTACGAGCAGTACTTC. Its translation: CASSFLLNSYEQYF.

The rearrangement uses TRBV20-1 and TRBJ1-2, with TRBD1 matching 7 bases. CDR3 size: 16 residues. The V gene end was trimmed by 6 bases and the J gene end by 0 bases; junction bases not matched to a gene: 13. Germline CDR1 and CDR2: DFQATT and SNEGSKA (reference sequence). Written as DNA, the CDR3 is TGCAGTGCCAAACCGGGACAGCCCCTTACTAACTATGGCTACACCTTC. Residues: CSAKPGQPLTNYGYTF.

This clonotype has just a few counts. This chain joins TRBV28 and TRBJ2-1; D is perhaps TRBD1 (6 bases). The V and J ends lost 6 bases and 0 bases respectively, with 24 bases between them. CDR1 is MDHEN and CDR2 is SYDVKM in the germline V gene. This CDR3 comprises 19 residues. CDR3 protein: CASSRGQPQRPNSYNEQFF. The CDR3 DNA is TGTGCCAGCAGCCGAGGACAGCCCCAACGTCCCAACTCCTACAATGAGCAGTTCTTC.

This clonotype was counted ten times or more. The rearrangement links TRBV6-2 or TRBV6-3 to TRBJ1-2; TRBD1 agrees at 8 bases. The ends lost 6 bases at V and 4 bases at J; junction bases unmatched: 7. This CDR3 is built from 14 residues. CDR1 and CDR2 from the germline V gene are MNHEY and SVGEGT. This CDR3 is CASRHPGQVYGYTF. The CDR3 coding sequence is TGTGCCAGCAGACACCCGGGACAGGTCTATGGCTACACCTTC.

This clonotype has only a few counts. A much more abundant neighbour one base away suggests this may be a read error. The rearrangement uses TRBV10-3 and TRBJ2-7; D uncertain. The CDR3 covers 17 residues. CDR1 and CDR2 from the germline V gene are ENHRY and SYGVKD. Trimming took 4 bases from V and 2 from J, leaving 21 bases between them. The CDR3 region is CAISAGWRDEVTYEQYF. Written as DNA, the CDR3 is TGTGCCATCAGTGCCGGCTGGCGCGATGAGGTGACCTACGAGCAGTACTTC.

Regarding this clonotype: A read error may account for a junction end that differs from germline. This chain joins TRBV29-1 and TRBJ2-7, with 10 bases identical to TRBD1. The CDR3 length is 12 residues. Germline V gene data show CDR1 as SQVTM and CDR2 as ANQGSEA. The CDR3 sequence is CIVGTGVGEQYF. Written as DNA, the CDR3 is TGCATCGTTGGGACAGGGGTCGGCGAGCAGTACTTC.

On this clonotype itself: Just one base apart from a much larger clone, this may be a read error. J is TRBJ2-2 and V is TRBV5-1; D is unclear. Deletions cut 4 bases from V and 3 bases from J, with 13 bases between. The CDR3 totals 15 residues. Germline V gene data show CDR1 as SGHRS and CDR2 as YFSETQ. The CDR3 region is CASSLGQSDTGELFF. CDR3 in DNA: TGCGCCAGCAGCCTAGGGCAGTCGGACACCGGGGAGCTGTTTTTT.

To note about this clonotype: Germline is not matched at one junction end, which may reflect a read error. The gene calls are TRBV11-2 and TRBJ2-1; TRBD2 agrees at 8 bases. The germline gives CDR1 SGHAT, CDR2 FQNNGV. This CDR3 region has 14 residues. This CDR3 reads CASSQIGGGGEQFF. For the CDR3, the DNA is TGCGCCAGCAGCCAGATCGGGGGGGGAGGTGAGCAGTTCTTC.

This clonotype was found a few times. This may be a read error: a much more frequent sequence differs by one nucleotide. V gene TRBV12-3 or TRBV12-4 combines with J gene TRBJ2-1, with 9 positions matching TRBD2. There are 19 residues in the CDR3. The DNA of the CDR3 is TGTGCCAGTAAAAGCGGCTTGGCGGGAGGGCCACTTTTTTACAATAAGCAGTTCTTC. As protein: CASKSGLAGGPLFYNKQFF.